The 17 T cell receptor beta chains presented below share a single source sample, sequenced in a study of cytomegalovirus exposure and HLA in healthy donors. TCRdb's table, derived via immunoSEQ multiplex PCR, lists solely in-frame clones and lacks some. The sample lists fewer than 200,000 clones, roughly 89% seen once, with 4% to 5% in the top ten. Sequencing used PBMCs. The source of these receptors is a man in his late teens or twenties in good health and CMV-seropositive.

The chain employs TRBV2 and TRBJ2-3, with a possible D match to TRBD2 (5 bases). The CDR3 consists of 13 residues. V lost 8 bases, J lost 2 bases, and 11 bases lay in between. Germline CDR1 is SNHLY and CDR2 is FYNNEI. As DNA, the CDR3 is TGTGCCAGCCGGGATCCTACCACAGATACGCAGTATTTT. It specifies CASRDPTTDTQYF.

The gene calls are TRBV2 and TRBJ1-4, with D perhaps TRBD1 (5 bases). Trimming stripped 3 bases from V and 10 bases from J, with 12 bases between. Germline V gene lookup returns CDR1 SNHLY and CDR2 FYNNEI. This CDR3 is built from 13 residues. The CDR3 bases are TGTGCCAGCAGTGAGTCTGGCAGGGTAAAACTGTTTTTT. It codes for CASSESGRVKLFF.

The chain recombines TRBV6-6 with TRBJ1-2, with TRBD1 matching 8 bases. This CDR3 contains 14 residues. V lost 4 bases and J lost 5; bases outside the gene matches: 6. Germline CDR1 reads MNHNY; CDR2 reads SVGAGI (reference sequence). CDR3 sequence (DNA): TGTGCCAGCAGTTCCCTCGACAGGGGTTATGGCTACACCTTC. Residues: CASSSLDRGYGYTF.

This clone was detected a few times. The chain uses TRBV27 and TRBJ2-7; maybe TRBD2 (5 bases). Trimming cost V 5 bases and J 3 bases, with 14 bases left between them. CDR3 size: 14 residues. Germline-derived CDR1 and CDR2 are MNHEY and SMNVEV (reference sequence). In DNA form, the CDR3 reads TGTGCCAGCAGTCTTCGGGGTCCTGGCTACGAGCAGTACTTC. It codes for CASSLRGPGYEQYF.

The chain recombines TRBV6-6 with TRBJ2-2; the D gene is possibly TRBD1 (6 bases). CDR1 and CDR2 (germline): MNHNY, SVGAGI (reference sequence). The V and J ends lost 7 bases and 6 bases respectively, with 18 bases between them. The CDR3 sequence is 15 residues long. The CDR3 is CASNPRDNPPGELFF. The CDR3, as DNA: TGTGCCAGCAACCCCCGGGACAACCCTCCCGGGGAGCTGTTTTTT.

Here the CDR3 DNA reads TGCAGCGTTCAGGCGGGAGGTTCGAATGAGCAGTTCTTC. Residues: CSVQAGGSNEQFF. V is TRBV29-1 and J is TRBJ2-1, with TRBD2 identical over 8 bases. V gave up 5 bases and J gave up 7 bases; unmatched junction bases: 7. This CDR3 comprises 13 residues. Per the germline V gene, CDR1 is SQVTM and CDR2 is ANQGSEA.

The rearrangement uses TRBV5-1 and TRBJ2-7; no clear D gene. Germline V gives CDR1 SGHRS, CDR2 YFSETQ. Deletions cut 1 base from V and 3 bases from J, with 14 bases between. This CDR3 has 15 amino acids. The CDR3 is CASSLRSQEYYEQYF. The CDR3 DNA sequence: TGCGCCAGCAGCTTGCGGTCGCAGGAATACTACGAGCAGTACTTC.

The chain is built from TRBV2 and TRBJ2-1, with 11 positions matching TRBD2. The length of the CDR3 is 13 residues. From germline, CDR1 is SNHLY and CDR2 FYNNEI. The trim removed 10 bases at V and 6 bases at J, leaving 5 bases unmatched. The CDR3, as DNA: TGTGCCACGGGACTAGCGGATCGCAATGAGCAGTTCTTC. Translating it yields CATGLADRNEQFF.

The rearrangement joins TRBV28 to TRBJ1-2; no reliable D call. This CDR3 is 14 amino acids long. The germline V gene encodes CDR1 MDHEN and CDR2 SYDVKM. V was cut by 7 bases and J by 7 bases, with 19 bases left in between. This CDR3 is CASITTSSVTGYTF. The CDR3 bases are TGTGCCAGCATCACCACATCATCCGTAACTGGCTACACCTTC.

DNA of the CDR3: TGTGCCAGCTCCCCGGACAGGTCTACCTACGAGCAGTACTTC. Residues: CASSPDRSTYEQYF. The chain couples TRBV18 to TRBJ2-7, with 7 nucleotides matching TRBD1. Germline V CDR1 and CDR2: KGHSH, LQKENI. This CDR3 contains 14 residues. After removal of 6 bases from V and 2 bases from J, the junction contained 7 bases not matched to a gene.

A remark on this clone: This CDR3 fails to terminate in the conserved phenylalanine or tryptophan, so it likely reflects a read error. The DNA is left out, because the CDR3 cannot be placed on it with certainty; the CDR3 is given as TCRdb lists it. The V call is TRBV5-1, the J call TRBJ1-2. The CDR3 spans 9 residues, counting both ends. Germline V gene sequence: CDR1 SGHRS, CDR2 YFSETQ. CDR3 loop: CASSLYFRR.

This clone was seen a few times. The rearrangement links TRBV28 to TRBJ1-5; D unresolved. Germline CDR1 MDHEN, CDR2 SYDVKM. The CDR3 is 12 amino acids. V was shortened by 6 bases and J by 0 bases, with 3 bases between the two germline ends. The DNA for the CDR3 is TGTGCCAGCAGCTTTAGCAATCAGCCCCAGCATTTT. Its translation is CASSFSNQPQHF.

The chain carries TRBV7-9 and TRBJ2-1; 12 bases agree with TRBD2. J was trimmed by 12 bases and V by 5 bases; bases with no gene match: 11. Germline V gene data show CDR1 as SEHNR and CDR2 as FQNEAQ (reference sequence). The CDR3 is made up of 15 amino acids. The CDR3, as DNA: TGTGCCAGCAGCCTCCTACGGGCTAGCGGGAGGGGGCAGTTCTTC. Protein: CASSLLRASGRGQFF.

The rearrangement joins TRBV7-9 to TRBJ1-2, with a weak D call TRBD1 (6 bases). Germline V gives CDR1 SEHNR, CDR2 FQNEAQ (reference sequence). Trimming stripped 4 bases from V and 7 bases from J, with 16 bases between. This CDR3 region has 14 residues. The DNA for the CDR3 is TGTGCCAGCAGCTCTCAGCGGGGGGCTTTTGGCTACACCTTC. As protein: CASSSQRGAFGYTF.

The chain combines TRBV7-9 with TRBJ2-7, with 8 nucleotides matching TRBD1. V lost 4 bases to trimming and J lost 1 base; unmatched junction nucleotides: 3. CDR3 length equals 14 residues. Germline values: CDR1 SEHNR, CDR2 FQNEAQ (reference sequence). The CDR3 sequence is CASSSDRGSYEQYF. The CDR3 nucleotides read TGTGCCAGCAGCTCCGACAGGGGATCCTACGAGCAGTACTTC.

V usage is TRBV5-4 and J usage is TRBJ2-3, with 8 bases aligning to TRBD2. This CDR3 spans 14 amino acids. V gave up 1 base and J gave up 5 bases; unmatched junction bases: 3. In germline, CDR1 is SGHNT, CDR2 YYREEE (reference sequence). The CDR3 bases are TGTGCCAGCAGCTTGAGGCTAGCGGGAGATACGCAGTATTTT. Protein product: CASSLRLAGDTQYF.

This rearrangement joins TRBV29-1 to TRBJ2-1; the D is unclear. Trimming removed 3 bases from V and 7 bases from J, with 10 bases in between. This CDR3 is 12 amino acids long. Germline lookup yields CDR1 SQVTM and CDR2 ANQGSEA. CDR3 DNA: TGCAGCGTTGAGCAGATATTGAATGAGCAGTTCTTC. Its translation: CSVEQILNEQFF.